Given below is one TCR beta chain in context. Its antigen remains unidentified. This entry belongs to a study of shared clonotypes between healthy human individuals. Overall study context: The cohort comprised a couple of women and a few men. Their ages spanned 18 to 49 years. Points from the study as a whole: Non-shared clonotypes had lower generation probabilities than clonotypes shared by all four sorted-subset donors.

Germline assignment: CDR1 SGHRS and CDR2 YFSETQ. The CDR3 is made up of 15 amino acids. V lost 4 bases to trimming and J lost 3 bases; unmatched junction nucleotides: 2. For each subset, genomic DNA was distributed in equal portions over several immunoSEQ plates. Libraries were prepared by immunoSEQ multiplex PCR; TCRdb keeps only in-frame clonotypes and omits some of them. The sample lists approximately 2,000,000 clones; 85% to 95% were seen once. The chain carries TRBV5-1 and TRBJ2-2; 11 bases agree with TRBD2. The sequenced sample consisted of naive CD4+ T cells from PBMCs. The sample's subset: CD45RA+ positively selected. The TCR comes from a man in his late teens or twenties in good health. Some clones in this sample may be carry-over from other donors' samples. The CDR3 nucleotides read TGCGCCAGCAGCGTTAGCGGGGGGGACACCGGGGAGCTGTTTTTT. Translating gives CASSVSGGDTGELFF. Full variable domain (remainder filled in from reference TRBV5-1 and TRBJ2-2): KAGVTQTPRYLIKTRGQQVTLSCSPISGHRSVSWYQQTPGQGLQFLFEYFSETQRNKGNFPGRFSGRQFSNSRSEMNVSTLELGDSALYLCASSVSGGDTGELFFGEGSRLTVL.